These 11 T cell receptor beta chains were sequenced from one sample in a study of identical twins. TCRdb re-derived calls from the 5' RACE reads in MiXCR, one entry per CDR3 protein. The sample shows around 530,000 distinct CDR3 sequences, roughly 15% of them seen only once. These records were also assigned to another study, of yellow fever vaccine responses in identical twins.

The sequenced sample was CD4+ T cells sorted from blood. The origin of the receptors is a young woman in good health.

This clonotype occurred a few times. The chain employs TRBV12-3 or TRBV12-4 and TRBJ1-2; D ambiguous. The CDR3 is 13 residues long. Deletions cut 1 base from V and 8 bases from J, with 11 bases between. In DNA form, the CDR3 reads TGTGCCAGCAGTTTAGGGGCGGCGGGGGGCTACACCTTC. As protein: CASSLGAAGGYTF.

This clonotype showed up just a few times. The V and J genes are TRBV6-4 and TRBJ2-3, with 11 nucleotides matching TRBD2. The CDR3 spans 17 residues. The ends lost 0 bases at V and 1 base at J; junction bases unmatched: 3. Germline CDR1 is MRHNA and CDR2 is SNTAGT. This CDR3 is CASSDSTGLAGTDTQYF. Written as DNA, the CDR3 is TGTGCCAGCAGTGACTCTACGGGACTAGCGGGCACAGATACGCAGTATTTT.

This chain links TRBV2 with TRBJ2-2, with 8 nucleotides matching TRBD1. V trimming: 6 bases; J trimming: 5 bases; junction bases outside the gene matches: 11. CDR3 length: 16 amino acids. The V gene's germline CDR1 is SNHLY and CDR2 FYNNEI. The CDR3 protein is CASRDRTGFVTGELFF. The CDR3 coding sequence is TGTGCCAGCAGAGATAGGACAGGGTTTGTTACCGGGGAGCTGTTTTTT. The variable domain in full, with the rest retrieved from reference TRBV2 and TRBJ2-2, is EPEVTQTPSHQVTQMGQEVILRCVPISNHLYFYWYRQILGQKVEFLVSFYNNEISEKSEIFDDQFSVERPDGSNFTLKIRSTKLEDSAMYFCASRDRTGFVTGELFFGEGSRLTVL.

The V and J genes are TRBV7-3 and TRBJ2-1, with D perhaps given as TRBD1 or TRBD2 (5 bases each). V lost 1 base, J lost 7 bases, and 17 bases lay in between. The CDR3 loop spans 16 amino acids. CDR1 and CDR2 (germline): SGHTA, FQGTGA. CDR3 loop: CASSLILGGGWNEQFF. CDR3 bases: TGTGCCAGCAGCTTAATTTTGGGTGGGGGTTGGAATGAGCAGTTCTTC.

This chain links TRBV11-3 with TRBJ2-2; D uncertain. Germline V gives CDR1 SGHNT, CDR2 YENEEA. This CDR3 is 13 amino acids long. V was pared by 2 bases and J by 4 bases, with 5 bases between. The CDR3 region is CASSLSPTGELFF. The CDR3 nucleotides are TGTGCCAGCAGCTTATCCCCCACCGGGGAGCTGTTTTTT. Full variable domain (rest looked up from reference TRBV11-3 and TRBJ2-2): EAGVVQSPRYKIIEKKQPVAFWCNPISGHNTLYWYLQNLGQGPELLIRYENEEAVDDSQLPKDRFSAERLKGVDSTLKIQPAELGDSAVYLCASSLSPTGELFFGEGSRLTVL.

The CDR3, as DNA: TGTGCCAGCAGCCAGAACGTAGTGAACACTGAAGCTTTCTTT. Protein: CASSQNVVNTEAFF. This chain links TRBV14 with TRBJ1-1, with no clear D. The CDR3 loop spans 14 amino acids. V lost 3 bases, J lost 0 bases, and 8 bases lay in between. Per the germline V gene, CDR1 is SGHDN and CDR2 is FVKESK.

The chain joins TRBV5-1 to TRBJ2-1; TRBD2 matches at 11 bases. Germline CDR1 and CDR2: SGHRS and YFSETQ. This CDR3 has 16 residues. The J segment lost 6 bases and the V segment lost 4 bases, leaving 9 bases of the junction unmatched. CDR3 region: CASSRTTSGSGNEQFF. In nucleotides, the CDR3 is TGCGCCAGCAGCCGGACAACTAGCGGGAGTGGCAATGAGCAGTTCTTC.

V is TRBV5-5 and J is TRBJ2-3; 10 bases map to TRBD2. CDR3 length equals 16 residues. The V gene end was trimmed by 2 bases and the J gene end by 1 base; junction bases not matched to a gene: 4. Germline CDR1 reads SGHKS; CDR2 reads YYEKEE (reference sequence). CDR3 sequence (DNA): TGTGCCAGCAGCTTTTCCGGGACTAGCGGCACAGATACGCAGTATTTT. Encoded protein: CASSFSGTSGTDTQYF.

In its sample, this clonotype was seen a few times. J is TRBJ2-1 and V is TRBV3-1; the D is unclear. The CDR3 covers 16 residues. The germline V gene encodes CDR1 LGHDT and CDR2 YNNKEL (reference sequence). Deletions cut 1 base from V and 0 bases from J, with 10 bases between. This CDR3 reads CASSQVSGVSYNEQFF. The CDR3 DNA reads TGTGCCAGCAGCCAAGTTTCTGGGGTCTCCTACAATGAGCAGTTCTTC.

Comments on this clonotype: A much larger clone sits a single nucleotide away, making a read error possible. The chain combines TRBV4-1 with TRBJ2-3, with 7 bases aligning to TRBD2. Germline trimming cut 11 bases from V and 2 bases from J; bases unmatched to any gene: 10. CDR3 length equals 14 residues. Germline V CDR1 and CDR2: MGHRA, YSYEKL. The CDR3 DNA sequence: TGCGCCTGTGAAGGCGGGGGACCCACAGATACGCAGTATTTT. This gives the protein CACEGGGPTDTQYF.

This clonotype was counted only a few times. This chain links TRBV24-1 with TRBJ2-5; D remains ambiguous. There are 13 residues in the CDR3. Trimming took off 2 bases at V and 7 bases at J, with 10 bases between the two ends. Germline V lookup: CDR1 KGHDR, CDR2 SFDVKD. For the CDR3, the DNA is TGTGCCACCAGTGATTCCCCTTTTCGGACCCAGTACTTC. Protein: CATSDSPFRTQYF.